A selection of T cell receptor beta chains follows, all from one sample in a study of tumor-infiltrating lymphocytes in primary liver carcinoma. Using its own MiXCR run on the multiplex PCR reads, TCRdb lists one record per CDR3 protein. The data contain about 50,000 distinct CDR3 sequences, around 82% of them singletons. Material: liver tumor tissue from sampling region 5. Receptor source: a man aged 40-49 years with primary liver carcinoma and hepatitis B virus infection. Both conserved end residues are trimmed from each CDR3. A D gene is named only where the DNA matches it firmly.

d_call	v_call	j_call	cdr3_aa
-	TRBV29-1	TRBJ1-2	SVGAPTGAQVGNYGYT
-	TRBV5-4	TRBJ2-3	TSSRGTIGDTQY
-	TRBV29-1	TRBJ1-1	SVGRGWGMNTEAF
-	TRBV5-4	TRBJ2-3	TSSLGGPNRDTQY
-	TRBV12-3/TRBV12-4	TRBJ1-2	ASSIGGYGYT
-	TRBV7-8	TRBJ2-1	VSSISFEQF
-	TRBV15	TRBJ2-2	VTGRGGTGELF
-	TRBV20-1	TRBJ1-6	SAGAGHNSPLH
-	TRBV6-1	TRBJ1-1	ASISPGRQNIEAI
TRBD1	TRBV5-8	TRBJ2-1	ASGLWTGNNEQF
-	TRBV29-1	TRBJ2-3	SVEGGADITDTQY
TRBD1	TRBV13	TRBJ1-6	ASSSSGDRGDSALH
-	TRBV29-1	TRBJ1-2	SIKFRQSIYSYT
TRBD2	TRBV5-6	TRBJ2-3	ASSPGTIEDTQY
-	TRBV11-3	TRBJ2-3	ASSFLFGDTQY
-	TRBV7-9	TRBJ2-7	TSSLDGGGGVEQY
-	TRBV7-2	TRBJ1-1	ASSVPGLSNTEAF
TRBD2	TRBV6-5	TRBJ2-1	ASSKSSGRVGYNEQF
-	TRBV7-8	TRBJ2-2	ASSYRVKTGELL
-	TRBV5-1	TRBJ2-7	SSSLDGYYEQY
-	TRBV12-3/TRBV12-4	TRBJ2-5	ATSLVHGVTQY
-	TRBV4-3	TRBJ1-3	ASQGQLGNTIY
-	TRBV28	TRBJ1-2	ASSTPPGTGNYGYT
-	TRBV2	TRBJ2-1	ASSDGPPQVSEQF
-	TRBV29-1	TRBJ2-1	SVEFGSRRITDERF
-	TRBV11-2	TRBJ2-7	AISPNMNSYEQY
-	TRBV11-2	TRBJ2-5	ASSSNMVPTETQY
-	TRBV5-1	TRBJ2-7	ASSPDRAPYVQC
-	TRBV12-3/TRBV12-4	TRBJ2-2	ASSLMEFEELF
-	TRBV13	TRBJ1-6	ASSSPGTLGDSPLH
-	TRBV6-1	TRBJ1-2	ASSEIRDGDYGYS
-	TRBV30	TRBJ1-1	AWKEGGNTGAC
-	TRBV24-1	TRBJ2-6	ATSDRAGAGANVLT
-	TRBV11-2	TRBJ2-5	ASSPSSIQGIGWETQY
-	TRBV7-8	TRBJ2-5	ASNLTSGKETQY
TRBD1	TRBV29-1	TRBJ2-5	SVWDREEAQY
TRBD1	TRBV7-9	TRBJ2-1	ASDYSLGGRPIEQS
-	TRBV29-1	TRBJ2-1	SVEESDYNEQF
-	TRBV15	TRBJ2-5	ATSSDGVGLQETQY
-	TRBV6-5	TRBJ1-5	ASSPTRGGGNPPQH